Below are 27 T cell receptor beta chains sequenced from a single sample in a study of T cells in women clearing cervical HPV infection. The protocol was immunoSEQ multiplex PCR, while the TCRdb copy is restricted to in-frame clones and leaves out a portion. The specimen's table records more than 20,000 clones. What was sequenced was blood buffy coat. The receptor source for this set is a woman aged 18-70 years with a cervical HPV16 infection that either progressed to CIN3+ or cleared (not recorded which).

On this clone itself: The read gets to within 3 residues of the CDR3 end, and the germline J gene fills in the rest. The chain couples TRBV19 to TRBJ1-1; D ambiguous. Trimming stripped 7 bases from V and 1 base from J, with 10 bases between. The CDR3 is made up of 13 amino acids. Germline lookup yields CDR1 LNHDA and CDR2 SQIVND (reference sequence). CDR3 bases read: TGTGCCAGTACTGACTCCTCGAACACTGAA. Its translation: CASTDSSNTE. The CDR3 as a whole reads CASTDSSNTEAFF.

Turning to this clone: The read terminates 3 residues ahead of where the CDR3 ends, so the germline J gene completes it. The V and J genes are TRBV19 and TRBJ2-5; 8 bases align to TRBD2. The CDR3 totals 14 residues. Per the germline V gene, CDR1 is LNHDA and CDR2 is SQIVND (reference sequence). V lost 3 bases, J lost 5 bases, and 5 bases stayed unmatched. The CDR3 here is CASSILSGSETQYF. CDR3 DNA (partial): TGTGCCAGTAGTATTTTGAGCGGGAGTGAGACC. Full variable domain (remainder filled in from reference TRBV19 and TRBJ2-5): DGGITQSPKYLFRKEGQNVTLSCEQNLNHDAMYWYRQDPGQGLRLIYYSQIVNDFQKGDIAEGYSVSREKKESFPLTVTSAQKNPTAFYLCASSILSGSETQYFGPGTRLLVL.

By frequency, this clone is medium-sized. The read stops 3 residues short of the end of the CDR3; the missing end is completed from the germline J gene. The chain couples TRBV29-1 to TRBJ2-4, with 7 nucleotides matching TRBD2. Per germline, CDR1 SQVTM and CDR2 ANQGSEA. V trimming: 1 base; J trimming: 2 bases; junction bases outside the gene matches: 2. This CDR3 comprises 14 residues. The CDR3 protein is CSVEAGGTKNIQYF. The part of the CDR3 DNA that was read is TGCAGCGTTGAAGCGGGGGGAACCAAAAACATT. The variable domain in full, completed from reference TRBV29-1 and TRBJ2-4, reads SAVISQKPSRDICQRGTSLTIQCQVDSQVTMMFWYRQQPGQSLTLIATANQGSEATYESGFVIDKFPISRPNLTFSTLTVSNMSPEDSSIYLCSVEAGGTKNIQYFGAGTRLSVL.

As to this clone: The read terminates 3 residues before the CDR3 end, so the remaining end is supplied by the germline J gene. The chain joins TRBV2 to TRBJ1-4; possibly TRBD1 for D (5 bases). The CDR3 extends over 14 amino acids. V dropped 4 bases and J dropped 8 bases, with 14 bases sitting between them. Germline CDR1 and CDR2: SNHLY and FYNNEI. CDR3 in amino acids: CASSGNRGVEKLFF. The sequenced part of the CDR3 DNA is TGTGCCAGCAGTGGGAATAGGGGAGTAGAAAAA.

For this clone: The read falls 3 residues short of the CDR3 end, and the missing part is taken from the germline J gene. V gene TRBV2 combines with J gene TRBJ1-4, with D unresolved. V lost 0 bases and J lost 3, with 8 bases in between. The CDR3 extends over 15 amino acids. Germline CDR1 reads SNHLY; CDR2 reads FYNNEI. The sequenced CDR3 bases are TGTGCCAGCAGTGAAGCGCTACTCCCTAATGAAAAA. Translated, it gives CASSEALLPNEK. The full CDR3 protein is CASSEALLPNEKLFF.

For this clone: With the read ending 3 residues before the CDR3 end, the germline J gene is used to fill in that end. This chain connects TRBV5-5 to TRBJ2-7; 9 nucleotides match TRBD2. CDR3 length equals 15 residues. Germline lookup yields CDR1 SGHKS and CDR2 YYEKEE (reference sequence). V lost 0 bases, J lost 3 bases, and 4 bases stayed unmatched. The CDR3 sequence is CASSLVAGVIYEQYF. CDR3 DNA (partial): TGTGCCAGCAGCTTGGTAGCGGGAGTCATCTACGAG. Filled out from reference TRBV5-5 and TRBJ2-7, the complete variable domain reads DAGVTQSPTHLIKTRGQQVTLRCSPISGHKSVSWYQQVLGQGPQFIFQYYEKEERGRGNFPDRFSARQFPNYSSELNVNALLLGDSALYLCASSLVAGVIYEQYFGPGTRLTVT.

To note about this clone: The CDR3 end falls 3 residues outside the read, so it is completed with the germline J gene. J is TRBJ1-2 and V is TRBV10-3; 10 bases align to TRBD1. The V gene's germline CDR1 is ENHRY and CDR2 SYGVKD. With V trimmed by 4 bases and J by 6 bases, 5 bases remained unmatched. The CDR3 extends over 14 amino acids. The part of the CDR3 DNA that was read is TGTGCCATCAGTGTGAGACAGGGGGCTCATGGC. It is translated as CAISVRQGAHG. The complete CDR3 protein is CAISVRQGAHGYTF.

Points on this clone: The read halts 3 residues ahead of the CDR3 end, with the missing end drawn from the germline J gene. The genes are TRBV11-2 and TRBJ2-7, with 12 bases matching TRBD2. Looked up from germline, CDR1 is SGHAT and CDR2 is FQNNGV. CDR3 size: 15 residues. J gave up 5 bases and V 5 bases, and 7 bases lay outside the gene matches. The sequenced part of the CDR3 DNA is TGTGCCAGCAGCCCTAGCGGGGGGGCCCACAACGAG. Its protein is CASSPSGGAHNE. The full CDR3 protein is CASSPSGGAHNEQYF.

A remark on this clone: The CDR3 goes on 3 residues after the read ends, and that part is filled in from the germline J gene. The rearrangement uses TRBV18 and TRBJ2-4; TRBD1 might be the D (6 bases). The length of the CDR3 is 17 residues. Per germline, CDR1 KGHSH and CDR2 LQKENI. CDR3 DNA, as far as it was read: TGTGCCAGCTCACCAAGGGACAAGGGCTCCACCATCTATGGT. Residues: CASSPRDKGSTIYG. The full CDR3 protein is CASSPRDKGSTIYGQYF.

With respect to this clone: Sequencing ends 3 residues short of the CDR3 end; the germline J gene provides the rest. The chain is built from TRBV20-1 and TRBJ2-7, with 11 bases fitting TRBD2. The CDR3 runs 14 residues. From germline, CDR1 is DFQATT and CDR2 SNEGSKA (reference sequence). The V segment lost 3 bases and the J segment 6 bases; nucleotides outside the gene matches: 7. The CDR3 loop is CSASAASGRSEQYF. CDR3 DNA (partial): TGCAGTGCTAGCGCGGCTAGCGGGAGGAGCGAG.

Details on this clone: Sequencing ends 3 residues short of the CDR3 end; the germline J gene provides the rest. The chain uses TRBV18 and TRBJ1-2; D perhaps matches TRBD1 (5 bases). With 3 bases removed from V and 4 bases from J, the gap between germline ends came to 15 bases. The germline CDR1 and CDR2 sequences are KGHSH and LQKENI. The CDR3 totals 15 residues. The CDR3 DNA, read in part, is TGTGCCAGCTCACCTGGGGCCAGGAGCCTCTATGGC. Encoded protein: CASSPGARSLYG. The full CDR3 sequence reads CASSPGARSLYGYTF. Filled out from reference TRBV18 and TRBJ1-2, the complete variable domain reads NAGVMQNPRHLVRRRGQEARLRCSPMKGHSHVYWYRQLPEEGLKFMVYLQKENIIDESGMPKERFSAEFPKEGPSILRIQQVVRGDSAAYFCASSPGARSLYGYTFGSGTRLTVV.

A remark on this clone: At one boundary the junction diverges from the germline segment, which might be a read error. The CDR3 end is not reached by the read, which stops 3 residues before it; the germline J gene fills it in. The chain is built from TRBV30 and TRBJ1-3; tentatively, D is TRBD1 (5 bases). Germline lookup yields CDR1 GTSNPN and CDR2 SVGIG (reference sequence). The CDR3 has 11 residues. The sequenced CDR3 bases are TGTGCCTGGAGTGTAGGACACACT. Protein sequence: CAWSVGHT. The complete CDR3 sequence is CAWSVGHTIYF.

To note about this clone: The read halts 3 residues ahead of the CDR3 end, with the missing end drawn from the germline J gene. The genes are TRBV20-1 and TRBJ2-1; 8 positions match TRBD2. Germline values: CDR1 DFQATT, CDR2 SNEGSKA (reference sequence). J was trimmed by 5 bases and V by 6 bases; bases with no gene match: 12. The CDR3 covers 15 residues. CDR3 bases read: TGCAGTGCAATACCGGGACTAGGTACAAACAATGAG. This gives the protein CSAIPGLGTNNE. The entire CDR3 protein reads CSAIPGLGTNNEQFF.

About this clone: Read coverage stops 3 residues before the CDR3 terminus; the germline J gene supplies the remainder. J is TRBJ2-3 and V is TRBV7-9; 7 nucleotides agree with TRBD1. The CDR3 has 14 amino acids. Germline V gene sequence: CDR1 SEHNR, CDR2 FQNEAQ (reference sequence). The CDR3 spells CASSPGQFNQPQYF. The part of the CDR3 DNA that was read is TGTGCCAGCAGCCCGGGACAGTTTAATCAGCCG.

As concerns this clone: The read is 3 residues too short to cover the CDR3 end, so that end is filled in from the germline J gene. The chain couples TRBV14 to TRBJ2-3; D possibly corresponds to TRBD2 (5 bases). The ends were cut back, 2 bases at V and 3 bases at J, with 24 bases in the middle. The CDR3 extends over 19 amino acids. The germline gives CDR1 SGHDN, CDR2 FVKESK. The CDR3 is CASSQNSDGWGRRTDTQYF. The CDR3 bases that were read are TGTGCCAGCAGCCAAAATAGCGACGGTTGGGGAAGGAGAACAGATACG.

On this clone: The CDR3 goes on 3 residues after the read ends, and that part is filled in from the germline J gene. This rearrangement joins TRBV2 to TRBJ1-6, with a weak D call TRBD1 (6 bases). The CDR3 length is 14 residues. Germline lookup yields CDR1 SNHLY and CDR2 FYNNEI. Trimming left V 7 bases short and J 4 bases short, with 11 bases between. The CDR3 loop reads CASMAGQYNSPLHF. Partial CDR3 DNA: TGTGCCAGCATGGCAGGACAGTATAATTCACCC.

As regards this clone: The read ends 3 residues early relative to the CDR3; the germline J gene fills the gap. The chain recombines TRBV6-1 with TRBJ1-5; D gene unclear. The CDR3 spans 16 residues. Germline V CDR1 and CDR2: MNHNS, SASEGT. V dropped 2 bases and J dropped 1 base, with 12 bases sitting between them. Incomplete CDR3 DNA: TGTGCCAGCAGTGAATTCGGTCCCGGGAGCAATCAGCCC. Its protein is CASSEFGPGSNQP. The full CDR3 reads CASSEFGPGSNQPQHF.

On this clone: The CDR3 end lies 3 residues beyond the end of the read and is filled in from the germline J gene. The chain couples TRBV14 to TRBJ1-2, with TRBD1 as a possible D gene (6 bases). The germline V and J ends were trimmed by 0 bases and 4 bases, with 12 bases remaining between them. This CDR3 has 15 residues. Germline CDR1 SGHDN, CDR2 FVKESK. CDR3 region: CASSQDLTGSYGYTF. The sequenced part of the CDR3 DNA is TGTGCCAGCAGCCAAGATCTTACAGGGAGCTATGGC.

Regarding this clone: The junction shows a germline mismatch at one end, possibly a read error. The read stops 3 residues short of the end of the CDR3; the missing end is completed from the germline J gene. The V and J genes are TRBV7-9 and TRBJ2-1; tentatively, D is TRBD2 (7 bases). Germline CDR1 is SEHNR and CDR2 is FQNEAQ (reference sequence). This CDR3 comprises 14 residues. CDR3 sequence: CSSSLGGLTNEQFF. CDR3 DNA (partial): TGTTCCAGCAGCTTGGGGGGGCTTACGAATGAG.

About this clone itself: Coverage ceases 3 residues before the CDR3 finishes, and the germline J gene fills in the end. This sequence joins TRBV19 and TRBJ2-3, with 11 positions matching TRBD2. The CDR3 covers 15 residues. Germline CDR1 LNHDA, CDR2 SQIVND (reference sequence). The CDR3 here is CASSIGTSGVETQYF. The sequenced CDR3 bases are TGTGCCAGTAGTATCGGGACTAGCGGTGTTGAGACG.

In the case of this clone: The read ends 3 residues before the CDR3 terminus; that terminus is restored from the germline J gene. The chain is built from TRBV13 and TRBJ2-1, with D possibly being TRBD1 or TRBD2 (5 bases each). Germline CDR1 PRHDT, CDR2 FYEKMQ (reference sequence). The CDR3 is made up of 15 amino acids. Trimming removed 0 bases from V and 6 bases from J, with 12 bases in between. CDR3 bases read: TGTGCCAGCAGCTTAGGAATATCAGGGAGCAATGAG. Its protein is CASSLGISGSNE. The CDR3 reads in full as CASSLGISGSNEQFF.

To note about this clone: The read gets to within 3 residues of the CDR3 end, and the germline J gene fills in the rest. This sequence joins TRBV24-1 and TRBJ2-7, with a possible D match to TRBD1 (6 bases). The CDR3 loop spans 14 amino acids. From germline, CDR1 is KGHDR and CDR2 SFDVKD. V shed 9 bases and J shed 4 bases, with 18 bases lying between them. CDR3 region: CATLQGKGRYEQYF. The DNA read from the CDR3 is TGTGCCACCCTACAGGGCAAGGGTCGGTACGAG.

A remark on this clone: The read ends 3 residues early relative to the CDR3; the germline J gene fills the gap. The chain combines TRBV28 with TRBJ2-1; possible D gene TRBD2, 5 bases. Trimming removed 2 bases at V and 9 bases at J, with 14 bases between. This CDR3 has 14 amino acids. Germline V gives CDR1 MDHEN, CDR2 SYDVKM. The CDR3: CASSLERPEGEQFF. The CDR3 bases that were read are TGTGCCAGCAGTTTAGAACGACCCGAGGGTGAG.

On this clone: Coverage ceases 3 residues before the CDR3 finishes, and the germline J gene fills in the end. The chain is built from TRBV14 and TRBJ2-3; the D gene is possibly TRBD2 (5 bases). This CDR3 has 16 residues. CDR1 is SGHDN and CDR2 is FVKESK in the germline V gene. CDR3 protein: CASSQSGTGKRETQYF. CDR3 DNA (partial): TGTGCCAGCAGCCAAAGTGGCACGGGGAAGAGGGAGACG.

On this clone: Sequencing ends 3 residues short of the CDR3 end; the germline J gene provides the rest. V and J are TRBV14 and TRBJ2-1, with D hard to call. Germline CDR1 reads SGHDN; CDR2 reads FVKESK. V gave up 0 bases and J gave up 3 bases, with 3 bases separating them. There are 13 residues in the CDR3. CDR3 DNA (partial): TGTGCCAGCAGCCAAGACCACTACAATGAG. This sequence encodes CASSQDHYNE. The CDR3 in its entirety is CASSQDHYNEQFF.

Regarding this clone: The read ends 3 residues early relative to the CDR3; the germline J gene fills the gap. V and J are TRBV6-1 and TRBJ1-5; a weak D match, TRBD1 (5 bases). CDR3 size: 14 residues. Looked up from germline, CDR1 is MNHNS and CDR2 is SASEGT. V dropped 8 bases and J dropped 7 bases, with 18 bases sitting between them. The sequenced part of the CDR3 DNA is TGTGCCAGCTGTGCGGGGGACGGGAGGCAGCCC. Protein: CASCAGDGRQP. The entire CDR3 is CASCAGDGRQPQHF.

Details on this clone: The sequence runs out 3 residues before the end of the CDR3; the remainder is reconstructed from the germline J gene. Other DNA sequences in the same sample also yield this CDR3. The rearrangement joins TRBV18 to TRBJ1-3; D is possibly TRBD1 (5 bases). V was shortened by 6 bases and J by 2 bases, with 14 bases between the two germline ends. The CDR3 has 15 residues. Germline V gene sequence: CDR1 KGHSH, CDR2 LQKENI. CDR3 bases read: TGTGCCAGCTCGCCGCAGGGCTTGGCTGGAAACACC. Its translation: CASSPQGLAGNT. The full CDR3 protein is CASSPQGLAGNTIYF.